The clone carrying this T cell receptor (beta chain) was found many times. Its antigen is as yet unknown. The CDR3 is made up of 15 amino acids. Trimming at V came to 5 bases and at J to 3 bases, leaving 8 bases not matched to a gene. Germline V CDR1 and CDR2: DFQATT, SNEGSKA (reference sequence). The sample comes from a study of identical twins. Study-wide points: Analyses based on zero insertions could be partly confounded by invariant MAIT and iNKT cells.

The authors used template switching to add a universal primer site and gave cDNA unique molecular identifiers. TCRdb ran MiXCR on the 5' RACE reads and lists one entry per CDR3 protein. Of about 700,000 distinct CDR3 sequences listed, 8.6% were seen once; the top ten hold more than 0.75%. The sample was also linked to a second study, of yellow fever vaccine responses in identical twins. In that study: The authors reported partly convergent, partly personalized vaccine responses in identical twins.

This clonotype originated in a young woman in good health. The chain uses TRBV20-1 and TRBJ2-7; 12 bases are shared with TRBD2. The sample taken for sequencing was PBMCs. CDR3 sequence reads: CSAPLAGGIYYEQYF. In DNA form, the CDR3 reads TGCAGTGCTCCTCTAGCGGGGGGGATTTACTACGAGCAGTACTTC.